This T cell receptor (beta chain) was captured in a study of T cell responses to AZD1222 COVID-19 vaccine. Measured with immunoSEQ multiplex PCR; TCRdb has only the in-frame clones, and not every one. The data hold roughly 80,000 clones, with about 91% observed a single time. On this clone itself: Its antigen is still unknown.

The study's findings and limits: Targets within unmutated variant regions were reportedly found for nearly half of spike-specific TCRs. Only a handful of people who got AZD1222 tested seropositive at baseline. Repertoire sampling happened only post peak T cell response.

The CDR3 runs to 15 residues. The ends were cut back, 5 bases at V and 5 bases at J, with 18 bases in the middle. Germline CDR1 KGHSH, CDR2 LQKENI. The source material was peripheral blood, sampled on day 0 of AZD1222 vaccination. This clonotype was sampled from an adult in good health. This chain connects TRBV18 to TRBJ1-1, with D possibly being TRBD1 (5 bases). The CDR3 sequence is CASSRDSPGNTEAFF. For the CDR3, the DNA is TGTGCCAGCTCAAGGGACTCCCCGGGGAATACTGAAGCTTTCTTT.